The clone carrying this T cell receptor (beta chain) was seen just once. This entry comes from a study of cytomegalovirus exposure and HLA in healthy donors. Germline V gene data show CDR1 as MNHEY and CDR2 as SMNVEV (reference sequence). The length of the CDR3 is 16 residues. Trimming took 1 base from V and 2 from J, leaving 14 bases between them. Vbeta (60) and Jbeta (13) primers were used in the PCR. The assay was immunoSEQ multiplex PCR, and TCRdb's table has in-frame clones only and misses some. The table records under 300,000 clones, almost 85% of them present only once. Sequenced input: PBMCs. This TCR came from a woman aged 40 to 50 in good health and CMV-seropositive. This chain links TRBV27 with TRBJ2-5; D not certain. The CDR3 DNA reads as TGTGCCAGCAGTTTATATAGGAGCGCGGTTCAAGAGACCCAGTACTTC. It codes for CASSLYRSAVQETQYF.